The rows below give T cell receptor beta chains drawn from one sample of a study of CD4 T cells in relation to SARS-CoV-2 and coronaviruses. Sequencing used immunoSEQ multiplex PCR; TCRdb keeps in-frame clones, though not all of them. The sample comprises some 40,000 clones, approximately 80% of which are singletons, and over 5% rests with the top ten. Their cognate antigens are unknown. Material: naive CD4+ T cells from PBMCs, cultured in vitro. These TCRs come from an adult with COVID-19. Each CDR3 is given with its conserved first and last residue. D genes are given only for firm matches. Some rows mark clone size as missing; the rest say once, few, many or name a class of expanded clone.

clone_size	j_call	d_call	cdr3_length	v_call	cdr3_nt	cdr3_aa
few	TRBJ2-1	TRBD2	14	TRBV27	TGTGCCAGCAGTGTTAGCGGGCGCTACAATGAGCAGTTCTTC	CASSVSGRYNEQFF
-	TRBJ2-5	TRBD1	16	TRBV7-9	TGTGCCAGCAGCCGACGGCCTGGACAGGGAGAAGAGACCCAGTACTTC	CASSRRPGQGEETQYF
once	TRBJ2-7	TRBD1	16	TRBV6-5	TGTGCCAGCAGTTACCGCGGACAGGGGGCCGCCTACGAGCAGTACTTC	CASSYRGQGAAYEQYF
-	TRBJ1-4	-	15	TRBV11-2	TGTGCCAGCAGCTCCCCCCGGGGGGTAAATGAAAAACTGTTTTTT	CASSSPRGVNEKLFF
-	TRBJ2-2	TRBD1	16	TRBV19	TGTGCCAGTAGTTCCTGGGACAGGGGAGGCACCGGGGAGCTGTTTTTT	CASSSWDRGGTGELFF
-	TRBJ1-5	-	15	TRBV2	TGTGCCAGCAGGCGACAGAAAAATAGCAATCAGCCCCAGCATTTT	CASRRQKNSNQPQHF
-	TRBJ2-1	-	17	TRBV24-1	TGTGCCACCAGTGACCCGACTCCGGGGCGTCAGCTCAATGAGCAGTTCTTC	CATSDPTPGRQLNEQFF
-	TRBJ1-4	TRBD1	16	TRBV18	TGTGCCAGCTCCCCGTTTATCGGGACAGGCAATGAAAAACTGTTTTTT	CASSPFIGTGNEKLFF
-	TRBJ1-2	-	13	TRBV28	TGTGCCAGCAGGTCACGGGGCACGAGGGGCTACACCTTC	CASRSRGTRGYTF
-	TRBJ2-1	TRBD1	16	TRBV30	TGTGCCTGGAGTGCCCCAGGGACAGGGGAGAACGGTGAGCAGTTCTTC	CAWSAPGTGENGEQFF
-	TRBJ2-5	TRBD1	17	TRBV28	TGTGCCAGCAGGGGGGACAGGGGGCGATCTCTTCGGGAGACCCAGTACTTC	CASRGDRGRSLRETQYF
-	TRBJ2-3	TRBD2	18	TRBV6-6	TGTGCCAGCAGTCCAACGGGACGGGGAGGGCTGGGCACAGATACGCAGTATTTT	CASSPTGRGGLGTDTQYF
-	TRBJ2-7	TRBD2	17	TRBV27	TGTGCCAGCAGTACTCGGCTACCTAGCGGGAGTATATACGAGCAGTACTTC	CASSTRLPSGSIYEQYF
-	TRBJ1-1	-	15	TRBV7-2	TGTGCCAGCAGCCACGGCAGGCCCATGAACACTGAAGCTTTCTTT	CASSHGRPMNTEAFF
-	TRBJ2-5	TRBD1	12	TRBV30	TGTGCCTGGAGGCCAGGGGGCGAGACCCAGTACTTC	CAWRPGGETQYF
-	TRBJ2-5	TRBD2	14	TRBV5-1	TGCGCCAGCAGCCAAGGGACTACCCAAGAGACCCAGTACTTC	CASSQGTTQETQYF